These T cell receptor beta chains were read from a single sample in a study of shared clonotypes between healthy human individuals. Sequencing was performed with immunoSEQ multiplex PCR; in TCRdb, only in-frame clones are kept and a portion is missing. The data contain roughly 2.6 million clones, more than 80% of them singletons. Specimen: naive CD4+ T cells sorted from blood. The receptors come from a man aged 18 to 30 in good health. Both conserved end residues are part of each CDR3. The order of the fields is CDR3 length, V gene, D gene, CDR3 protein. The D gene is left open where the match is weak.

14,TRBV5-4,-,CASSQQGGGTEAFF
15,TRBV7-2,TRBD1,CASSPGTGFYNEQFF
17,TRBV28,-,CASSLSPPRAGSYEQYF
15,TRBV4-3,-,CASSQEAGPSYEQYF
14,TRBV18,TRBD1,CASSPGQASYGYTF
14,TRBV9,-,CASSVYRVTGELFF
17,TRBV7-8,TRBD1,CASSHPGGGTGYQPQHF
16,TRBV5-1,-,CASRQTASATNEKLFF
13,TRBV5-4,-,CASSQVGNYGYTF
13,TRBV6-1,TRBD1,CASSETGRTEAFF
13,TRBV2,-,CASSDRYARPQHF
15,TRBV5-1,-,CASSTGATSTDTQYF
15,TRBV5-8,TRBD1,CASSGGTGGNQPQHF
13,TRBV6-1,TRBD1,CASSPTGMHEQYF
15,TRBV9,-,CASSVDGPRTDTQYF
13,TRBV28,-,CASNAGALNEQFF
15,TRBV5-4,-,CASSLEGATNEKLFF
13,TRBV6-6,TRBD1,CASSRGQGEGYTF
13,TRBV10-3,-,CAISAASTFEQYF
17,TRBV5-4,TRBD1,CASSVSGTGGKSYEQYF
15,TRBV19,TRBD1,CASKRDRSYNSPLHF
16,TRBV23-1,-,CASSPNPPGSHQPQHF
13,TRBV7-2,-,CASSLEPGRREYF
19,TRBV6-1,-,CASREFFREGVSGANVLTF
18,TRBV19,TRBD2,CASSPTPSGRRGTDTQYF
13,TRBV18,-,CASSLREWVEQFF
16,TRBV9,-,CASSGGVGHSTDTQYF
10,TRBV10-3,-,CAVGGGGYTF
16,TRBV15,TRBD2,CATSSPTTSGQETQYF
16,TRBV28,TRBD1,CATTNYPGQGIGEQYF
12,TRBV28,-,CASSSQQDEQFF
13,TRBV11-2,-,CASSGSKQETQYF
13,TRBV19,-,CASSTDSPYEQYF
15,TRBV5-4,TRBD1,CASSMTGAGTGELFF
14,TRBV19,-,CASSAGQNTGELFF
14,TRBV5-1,-,CASSLEAGRYEQYF
15,TRBV4-1,-,CASSQDRLESYEQYF
14,TRBV27,-,CASRRGVGTYEQYF
17,TRBV5-1,-,CASSLTTGVGQDTEAFF
13,TRBV11-3,-,CAIAASGSDTQYF
15,TRBV5-5,-,CASSLVSPKSYEQYF
15,TRBV18,TRBD1,CASSPRGPFYNEQFF
13,TRBV10-1,-,CARRRSSTEKLFF
13,TRBV7-2,-,CASSLGSQETQYF